This T cell receptor (beta chain) was sequenced in a study of CD8+CD57+ T cells in acquired aplastic anemia. Trimming left V 2 bases short and J 4 bases short, with 9 bases between. In germline, CDR1 is PRHDT, CDR2 FYEKMQ (reference sequence). CDR3 size: 14 residues. According to the study, genomic DNA was the template for TCR beta VDJ and CDR3 profiling. One entry per CDR3 protein results from TCRdb running MiXCR on the reads. This table has approximately 300,000 distinct CDR3 sequences, under 60% appearing once. The sequenced patients had an expansion of CD8+CD57+ cells seen by flow cytometry. Input material: sorted CD4+, CD8+, or CD8+CD57+ T cells (not recorded which) from PBMCs. This sequence was found in a human donor with aplastic anemia. V and J are TRBV13 and TRBJ1-5, with a possible D match to TRBD1 (6 bases). The CDR3 DNA follows: TGTGCCAGCAGCTTACCGGGACAAAATCAGCCCCAGCATTTT. Translating it yields CASSLPGQNQPQHF. Looking up the rest from reference TRBV13 and TRBJ1-5 gives the full variable domain: AAGVIQSPRHLIKEKRETATLKCYPIPRHDTVYWYQQGPGQDPQFLISFYEKMQSDKGSIPDRFSAQQFSDYHSELNMSSLELGDSALYFCASSLPGQNQPQHFGDGTRLSIL.